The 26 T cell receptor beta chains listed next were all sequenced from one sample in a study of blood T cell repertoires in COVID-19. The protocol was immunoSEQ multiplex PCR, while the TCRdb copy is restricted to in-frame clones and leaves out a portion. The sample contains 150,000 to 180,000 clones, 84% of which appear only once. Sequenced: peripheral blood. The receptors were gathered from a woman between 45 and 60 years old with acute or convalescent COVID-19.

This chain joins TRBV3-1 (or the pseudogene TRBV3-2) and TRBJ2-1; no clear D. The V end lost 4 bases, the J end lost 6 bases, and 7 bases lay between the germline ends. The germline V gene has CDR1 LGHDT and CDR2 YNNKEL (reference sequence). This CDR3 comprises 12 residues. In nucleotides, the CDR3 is TGTGCCAGCAGCCGCACAGCCAATGAGCAGTTCTTC. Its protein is CASSRTANEQFF.

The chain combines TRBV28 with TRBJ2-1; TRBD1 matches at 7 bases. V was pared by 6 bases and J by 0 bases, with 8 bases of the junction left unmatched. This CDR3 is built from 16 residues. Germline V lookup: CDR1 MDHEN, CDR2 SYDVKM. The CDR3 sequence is CASRKGDRLSYNEQFF. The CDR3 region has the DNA TGTGCCAGCAGGAAAGGGGACAGACTCTCCTACAATGAGCAGTTCTTC.

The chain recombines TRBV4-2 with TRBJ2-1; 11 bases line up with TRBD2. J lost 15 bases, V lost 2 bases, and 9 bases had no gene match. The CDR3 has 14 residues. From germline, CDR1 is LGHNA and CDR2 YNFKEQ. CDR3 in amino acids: CASSQPETSGGRFF. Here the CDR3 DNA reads TGTGCCAGCAGCCAACCTGAAACTAGCGGGGGAAGGTTCTTC.

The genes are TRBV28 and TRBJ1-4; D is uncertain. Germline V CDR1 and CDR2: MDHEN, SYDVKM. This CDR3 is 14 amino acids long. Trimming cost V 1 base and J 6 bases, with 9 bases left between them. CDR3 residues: CASSLSGGDEKLFF. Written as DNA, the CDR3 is TGTGCCAGCAGTTTATCGGGAGGCGATGAAAAACTGTTTTTT.

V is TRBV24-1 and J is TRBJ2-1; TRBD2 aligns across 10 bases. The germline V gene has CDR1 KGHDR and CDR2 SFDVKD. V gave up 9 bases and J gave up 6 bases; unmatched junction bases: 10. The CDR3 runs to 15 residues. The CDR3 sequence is CATGNPGLAINEQFF. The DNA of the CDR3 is TGTGCCACCGGGAATCCGGGACTAGCGATCAATGAGCAGTTCTTC.

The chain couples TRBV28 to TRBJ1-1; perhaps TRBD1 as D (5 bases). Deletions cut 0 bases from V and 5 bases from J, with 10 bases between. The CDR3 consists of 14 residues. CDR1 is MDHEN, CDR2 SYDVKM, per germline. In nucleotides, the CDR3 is TGTGCCAGCAGTTTATGGGAGGGGCGGACTGAAGCTTTCTTT. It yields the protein CASSLWEGRTEAFF.

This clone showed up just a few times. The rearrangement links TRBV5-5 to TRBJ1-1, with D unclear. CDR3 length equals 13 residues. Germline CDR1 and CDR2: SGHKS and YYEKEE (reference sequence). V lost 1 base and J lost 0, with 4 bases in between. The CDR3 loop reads CASSLSVNTEAFF. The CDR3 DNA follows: TGTGCCAGCAGCTTGTCAGTGAACACTGAAGCTTTCTTT.

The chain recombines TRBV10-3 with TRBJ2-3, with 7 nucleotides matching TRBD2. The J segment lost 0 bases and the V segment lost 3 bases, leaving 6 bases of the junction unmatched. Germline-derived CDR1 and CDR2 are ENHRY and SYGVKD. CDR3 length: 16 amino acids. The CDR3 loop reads CAISERREKSTDTQYF. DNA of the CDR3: TGTGCCATCAGTGAAAGGCGGGAGAAAAGCACAGATACGCAGTATTTT.

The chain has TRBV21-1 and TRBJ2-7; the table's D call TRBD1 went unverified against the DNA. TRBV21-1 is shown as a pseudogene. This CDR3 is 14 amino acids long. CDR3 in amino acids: CASSPDRVGCEQYF. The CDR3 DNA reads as TGTGCCAGCAGCCCCGACAGGGTAGGCTGCGAGCAGTACTTC.

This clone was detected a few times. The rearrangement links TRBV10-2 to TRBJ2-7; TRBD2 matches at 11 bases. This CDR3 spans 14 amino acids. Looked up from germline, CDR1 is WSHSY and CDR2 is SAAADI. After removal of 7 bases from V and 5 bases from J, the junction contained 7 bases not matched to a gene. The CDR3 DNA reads TGCGCCAGCACCAGTAGCGGGGGGGCGGACGAGCAGTACTTC. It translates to CASTSSGGADEQYF.

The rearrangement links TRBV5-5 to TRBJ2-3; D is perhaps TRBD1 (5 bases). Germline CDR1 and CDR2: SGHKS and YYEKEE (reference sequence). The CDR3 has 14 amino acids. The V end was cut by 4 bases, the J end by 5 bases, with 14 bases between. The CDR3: CASSPDGRGDTQYF. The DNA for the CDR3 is TGTGCCAGCAGCCCGGACGGTAGGGGAGATACGCAGTATTTT.

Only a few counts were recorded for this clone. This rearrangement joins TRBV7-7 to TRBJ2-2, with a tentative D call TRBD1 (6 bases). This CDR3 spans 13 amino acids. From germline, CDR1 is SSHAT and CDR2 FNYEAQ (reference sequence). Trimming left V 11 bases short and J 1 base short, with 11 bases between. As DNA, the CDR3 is TGTGCCCTCTCCAGGGGGAACACCGGGGAGCTGTTTTTT. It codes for CALSRGNTGELFF.

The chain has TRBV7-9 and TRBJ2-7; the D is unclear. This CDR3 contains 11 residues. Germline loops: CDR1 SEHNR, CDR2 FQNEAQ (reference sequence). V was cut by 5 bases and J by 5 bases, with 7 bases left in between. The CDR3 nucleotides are TGTGCCAGCAGCGCGATTGACGAGCAGTACTTC. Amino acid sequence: CASSAIDEQYF.

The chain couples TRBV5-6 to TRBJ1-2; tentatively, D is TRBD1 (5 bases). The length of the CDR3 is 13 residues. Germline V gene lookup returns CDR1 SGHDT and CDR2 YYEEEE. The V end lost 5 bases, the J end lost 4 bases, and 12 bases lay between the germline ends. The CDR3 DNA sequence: TGTGCCAGCAGTCCAGACAGATCCTATGGCTACACCTTC. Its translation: CASSPDRSYGYTF. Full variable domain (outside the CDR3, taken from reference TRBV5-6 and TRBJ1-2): DAGVTQSPTHLIKTRGQQVTLRCSPKSGHDTVSWYQQALGQGPQFIFQYYEEEERQRGNFPDRFSGHQFPNYSSELNVNALLLGDSALYLCASSPDRSYGYTFGSGTRLTVV.

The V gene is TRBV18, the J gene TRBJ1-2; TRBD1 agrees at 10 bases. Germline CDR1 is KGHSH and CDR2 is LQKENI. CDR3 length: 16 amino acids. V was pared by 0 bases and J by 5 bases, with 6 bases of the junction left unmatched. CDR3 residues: CASSPPGTGDRYGYTF. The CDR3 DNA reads TGTGCCAGCTCACCACCGGGGACAGGGGATCGATATGGCTACACCTTC.

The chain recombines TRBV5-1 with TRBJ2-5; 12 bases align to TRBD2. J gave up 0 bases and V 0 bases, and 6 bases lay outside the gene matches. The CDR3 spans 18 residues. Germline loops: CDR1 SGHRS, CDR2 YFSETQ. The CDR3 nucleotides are TGCGCCAGCAGCTTGGAAGGGCTAGCGGGAGGGTACCAAGAGACCCAGTACTTC. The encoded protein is CASSLEGLAGGYQETQYF.

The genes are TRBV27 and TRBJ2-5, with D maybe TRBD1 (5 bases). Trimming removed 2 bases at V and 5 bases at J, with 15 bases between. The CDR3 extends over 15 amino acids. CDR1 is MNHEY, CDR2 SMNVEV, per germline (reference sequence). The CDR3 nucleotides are TGTGCCAGCAGTTTAAGGCTCGCCTGGGGCGAGACCCAGTACTTC. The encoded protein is CASSLRLAWGETQYF.

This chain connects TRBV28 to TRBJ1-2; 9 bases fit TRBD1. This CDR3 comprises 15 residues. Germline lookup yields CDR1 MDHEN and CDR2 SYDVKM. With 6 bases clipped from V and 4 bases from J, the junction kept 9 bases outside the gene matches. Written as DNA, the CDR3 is TGTGCCAGCAGGTCACAGGGGGCAGGGCTCTATGGCTACACCTTC. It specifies CASRSQGAGLYGYTF.

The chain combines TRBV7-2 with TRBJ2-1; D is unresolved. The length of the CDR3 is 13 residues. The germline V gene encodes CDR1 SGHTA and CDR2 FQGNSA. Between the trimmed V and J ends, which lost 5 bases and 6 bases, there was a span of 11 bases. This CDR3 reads CASSPYRSNEQFF. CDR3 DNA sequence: TGTGCCAGCAGCCCTTACAGATCCAATGAGCAGTTCTTC.

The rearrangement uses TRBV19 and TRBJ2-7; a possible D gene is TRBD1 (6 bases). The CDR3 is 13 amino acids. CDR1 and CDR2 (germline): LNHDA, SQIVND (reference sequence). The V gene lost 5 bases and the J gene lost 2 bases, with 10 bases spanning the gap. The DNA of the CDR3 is TGTGCCAGTAGTTCAGGACAGCCCTACGAGCAGTACTTC. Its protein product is CASSSGQPYEQYF. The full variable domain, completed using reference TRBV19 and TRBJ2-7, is DGGITQSPKYLFRKEGQNVTLSCEQNLNHDAMYWYRQDPGQGLRLIYYSQIVNDFQKGDIAEGYSVSREKKESFPLTVTSAQKNPTAFYLCASSSGQPYEQYFGPGTRLTVT.

CDR3 DNA: TGTGCCAGCAGCCTTAGCGGGAGGGCTCTTGGTGAGCAGTTCTTC. Residues: CASSLSGRALGEQFF. The chain joins TRBV7-2 to TRBJ2-1; 11 nucleotides line up with TRBD2. V was clipped by 5 bases and J by 9 bases; unmatched bases: 9. The CDR3 loop spans 15 amino acids. Germline V gene sequence: CDR1 SGHTA, CDR2 FQGNSA.

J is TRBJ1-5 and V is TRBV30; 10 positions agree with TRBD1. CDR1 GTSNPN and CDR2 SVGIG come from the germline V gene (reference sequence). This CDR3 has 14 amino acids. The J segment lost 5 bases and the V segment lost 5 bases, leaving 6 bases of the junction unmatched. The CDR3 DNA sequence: TGTGCCTGGTCATCGGACAGGGGGTATCAGCCCCAGCATTTT. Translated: CAWSSDRGYQPQHF.

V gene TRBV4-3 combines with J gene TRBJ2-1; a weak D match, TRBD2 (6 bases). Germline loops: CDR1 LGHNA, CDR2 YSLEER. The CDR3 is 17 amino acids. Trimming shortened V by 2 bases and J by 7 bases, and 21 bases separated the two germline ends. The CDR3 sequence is CASSQNRAGGSFNEQFF. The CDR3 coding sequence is TGCGCCAGCAGCCAAAATAGAGCGGGTGGATCGTTTAATGAGCAGTTCTTC.

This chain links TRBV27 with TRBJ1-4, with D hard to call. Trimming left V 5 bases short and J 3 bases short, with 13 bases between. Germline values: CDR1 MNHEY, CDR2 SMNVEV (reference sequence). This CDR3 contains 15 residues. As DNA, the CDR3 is TGTGCCAGCAGTCCGCCCGATCTACCTAATGAAAAACTGTTTTTT. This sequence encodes CASSPPDLPNEKLFF.

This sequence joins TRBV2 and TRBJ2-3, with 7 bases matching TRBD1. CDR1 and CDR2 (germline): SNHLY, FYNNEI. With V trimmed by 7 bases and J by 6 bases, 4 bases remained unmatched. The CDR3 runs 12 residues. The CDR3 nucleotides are TGTGCCAGCACCCCACAGGGGGATACGCAGTATTTT. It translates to CASTPQGDTQYF.

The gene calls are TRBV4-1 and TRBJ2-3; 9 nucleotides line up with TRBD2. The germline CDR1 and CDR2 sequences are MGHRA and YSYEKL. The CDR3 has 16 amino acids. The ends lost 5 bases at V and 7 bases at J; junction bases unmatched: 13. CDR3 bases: TGCGCCAGCAGCTCATACGAGGGACTAGCAAGGAATACGCAGTATTTT. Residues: CASSSYEGLARNTQYF.